The 28 T cell receptor beta chains below all came from one sample that was sequenced in a study of long-term antiretroviral therapy in people with HIV (dated by TCRdb to 2022 to 2024). The immunoSEQ hsTCRB v3.0 assay was used at survey level resolution to sequence the TRB variable region. TCRdb obtained this table from immuneACCESS and retained in-frame rearrangements with V and J assigned. These tables miss some clones; where compared with another copy, unresolved V genes account for less than half of the shortfall, and the remainder is unexplained. The sample table records some 30,000 clones; about 90% of these occur just once. The leading ten clones occupy roughly 4% of the sample. The sample was unsorted PBMCs, taken 1.8 years after starting antiretroviral therapy. The receptors come from a woman under 30 with HIV.

CDR3 in amino acids: CASRYAGDRNEQYF. The CDR3 DNA reads as TGCGCCAGCAGGTATGCGGGAGACCGGAACGAGCAGTACTTC. The chain is built from TRBV5-1 and TRBJ2-7; 7 nucleotides agree with TRBD2. With 5 bases clipped from V and 5 bases from J, the junction kept 10 bases outside the gene matches. The CDR3 consists of 14 residues. Germline loops: CDR1 SGHRS, CDR2 YFSETQ.

The CDR3 protein is CANFGTSGATGELFF. In nucleotides, the CDR3 is TGTGCCAACTTCGGGACTAGCGGCGCCACCGGGGAGCTGTTTTTT. V gene TRBV10-3 combines with J gene TRBJ2-2; TRBD2 matches at 11 bases. The germline gives CDR1 ENHRY, CDR2 SYGVKD. Trimming took 10 bases from V and 4 from J; bases not matched to a gene: 8. CDR3 length equals 15 residues.

The gene calls are TRBV19 and TRBJ2-7; TRBD2 is a possible D gene (6 bases). CDR3 length: 15 residues. From germline, CDR1 is LNHDA and CDR2 SQIVND (reference sequence). V lost 5 bases, J lost 5 bases, and 19 bases lay in between. CDR3 sequence: CASSPSAGLSDEQYF. CDR3 nucleotides: TGTGCCAGTAGTCCCTCAGCGGGCCTGAGTGACGAGCAGTACTTC.

The chain couples TRBV4-3 to TRBJ2-3; 8 bases line up with TRBD2. Unmatched junction bases numbered 6, after V lost 0 bases and J lost 1 base. The CDR3 extends over 17 amino acids. CDR1 is LGHNA, CDR2 YSLEER, per germline. The CDR3 DNA reads as TGCGCCAGCAGCCAAGAAACTGCACTAGCGGGCACAGATACGCAGTATTTT. It encodes CASSQETALAGTDTQYF.

This chain connects TRBV7-9 to TRBJ1-1; D is perhaps TRBD1 (5 bases). The germline CDR1 and CDR2 sequences are SEHNR and FQNEAQ (reference sequence). The CDR3 totals 16 residues. V was trimmed by 5 bases and J by 2 bases, leaving 18 bases between them. In nucleotides, the CDR3 is TGTGCCAGCAGCAGCGTAGACAGCCAGAGTAACACTGAAGCTTTCTTT. Residues: CASSSVDSQSNTEAFF.

This clone was detected only a few times. V usage is TRBV19 and J usage is TRBJ2-1; no clear D gene. The V gene lost 1 base and the J gene lost 8 bases, with 6 bases spanning the gap. The CDR3 consists of 12 residues. CDR1 and CDR2 (germline): LNHDA, SQIVND (reference sequence). CDR3 nucleotide sequence: TGTGCCAGTAGTATAGCCGACGATGAGCAGTTCTTC. It is translated as CASSIADDEQFF.

The chain links TRBV7-9 to TRBJ2-7; perhaps D is TRBD1 or TRBD2 (6 bases each). Trimming left V 2 bases short and J 2 bases short, with 19 bases between. The germline CDR1 and CDR2 sequences are SEHNR and FQNEAQ (reference sequence). The CDR3 loop spans 17 amino acids. CDR3 bases: TGTGCCAGCAGCTTACAACACCGGACAGCGGGCCCCTACGAGCAGTACTTC. Translating it yields CASSLQHRTAGPYEQYF.

V usage is TRBV6-1 and J usage is TRBJ2-1; D may correspond to TRBD1 or TRBD2 (5 bases each). CDR1 and CDR2 from the germline V gene are MNHNS and SASEGT. The V end was cut by 2 bases, the J end by 0 bases, with 14 bases between. The CDR3 consists of 17 residues. The CDR3 DNA follows: TGTGCCAGCAGTGAATTTGGGGGAAGCAGCTCCTACAATGAGCAGTTCTTC. This codes for CASSEFGGSSSYNEQFF.

V usage is TRBV6-5 and J usage is TRBJ1-2, with D possibly being TRBD1 (5 bases). CDR3 length equals 15 residues. Trimming left V 2 bases short and J 0 bases short, with 10 bases between. The germline gives CDR1 MNHEY, CDR2 SVGAGI. The CDR3 loop reads CASSYGEQANYGYTF. The DNA for the CDR3 is TGTGCCAGCAGTTACGGGGAACAGGCTAACTATGGCTACACCTTC.

In its sample, this clone was seen a few times. The V and J genes are TRBV19 and TRBJ2-7, with 10 nucleotides matching TRBD2. This CDR3 is built from 15 residues. Trimming took 1 base from V and 2 from J; bases not matched to a gene: 2. The germline CDR1 and CDR2 sequences are LNHDA and SQIVND (reference sequence). The CDR3 DNA reads as TGTGCCAGTAGTATAGGACTAGCGGGCGCCTACGAGCAGTACTTC. Protein: CASSIGLAGAYEQYF.

The V and J genes are TRBV4-2 and TRBJ1-4; 8 bases map to TRBD1. The V and J ends lost 1 base and 7 bases, in that order; junction bases with no gene match: 5. CDR1 and CDR2 (germline): LGHNA, YNFKEQ. The CDR3 sequence is 15 residues long. The CDR3 region is CASSQAGQGIEKLFF. DNA of the CDR3: TGTGCCAGCAGCCAAGCTGGACAGGGAATTGAAAAACTGTTTTTT.

This clone was picked up one time. The genes are TRBV28 and TRBJ2-1; 9 bases are a match to TRBD2. Germline CDR1 MDHEN, CDR2 SYDVKM. After removal of 11 bases from V and 9 bases from J, the junction contained 11 bases not matched to a gene. The CDR3 runs 13 residues. DNA for the CDR3: TGTGCCTGCCATCAAGCGGGAGGTTTTGAGCAGTTCTTC. It specifies CACHQAGGFEQFF.

This clone was observed a single time. This chain connects TRBV7-3 to TRBJ2-1, with 7 bases identical to TRBD2. The V gene end was trimmed by 1 base and the J gene end by 5 bases; junction bases not matched to a gene: 2. The CDR3 is made up of 14 amino acids. CDR1 SGHTA and CDR2 FQGTGA come from the germline V gene. Written as DNA, the CDR3 is TGTGCCAGCAGCTTAAATCGGGGGGACAATGAGCAGTTCTTC. Its translation: CASSLNRGDNEQFF.

V gene TRBV19 combines with J gene TRBJ2-1; unclear D gene. The CDR3 covers 13 residues. Germline CDR1 is LNHDA and CDR2 is SQIVND (reference sequence). Trimming pared 6 bases from V and 8 bases from J, leaving 14 bases between. The CDR3: CASSRMESDEQFF. For the CDR3, the DNA is TGTGCCAGTAGCCGCATGGAGAGCGATGAGCAGTTCTTC.

The CDR3 spells CASRRPVPYEQYF. CDR3 in DNA: TGTGCCAGCAGGCGCCCCGTCCCCTACGAGCAGTACTTC. The rearrangement links TRBV7-9 to TRBJ2-7, with D uncertain. Deletions cut 6 bases from V and 2 bases from J, with 11 bases between. This CDR3 region has 13 residues. CDR1 SEHNR and CDR2 FQNEAQ come from the germline V gene (reference sequence).

CDR3 nucleotide sequence: TGTGCCAGCAGTGGGACACACCGGCGTGAAAAACTGTTTTTT. Translating gives CASSGTHRREKLFF. The chain couples TRBV27 to TRBJ1-4; the D gene is possibly TRBD1 (6 bases). The CDR3 totals 14 residues. The germline V gene has CDR1 MNHEY and CDR2 SMNVEV (reference sequence). The V end lost 5 bases, the J end lost 7 bases, and 14 bases lay between the germline ends.

This chain joins TRBV7-2 and TRBJ2-3, with D hard to call. This CDR3 spans 13 amino acids. Germline CDR1 is SGHTA and CDR2 is FQGNSA. Trimming shortened V by 4 bases and J by 1 base, and 6 bases separated the two germline ends. CDR3 in amino acids: CASSYSRTDTQYF. The DNA of the CDR3 is TGTGCCAGCAGCTACAGCCGCACAGATACGCAGTATTTT.

The genes are TRBV6-1 and TRBJ2-1; TRBD2 matches at 10 bases. Germline loops: CDR1 MNHNS, CDR2 SASEGT. J gave up 4 bases and V 2 bases, and 5 bases lay outside the gene matches. The CDR3 totals 16 residues. DNA of the CDR3: TGTGCCAGCAGTGAACGGACTAGCGGCGTATACAATGAGCAGTTCTTC. Its protein product is CASSERTSGVYNEQFF.

The CDR3 region is CASTPGLSTDTQYF. In DNA form, the CDR3 reads TGTGCCAGCACCCCGGGACTCAGCACAGATACGCAGTATTTT. The chain is built from TRBV7-2 and TRBJ2-3, with D perhaps matching TRBD2 (6 bases). V gave up 7 bases and J gave up 0 bases, with 11 bases separating them. The CDR3 extends over 14 amino acids. CDR1 is SGHTA and CDR2 is FQGNSA in the germline V gene.

The rearrangement uses TRBV6-5 and TRBJ2-3, with 7 bases matching TRBD1. The CDR3 length is 16 residues. The germline gives CDR1 MNHEY, CDR2 SVGAGI. The J segment lost 4 bases and the V segment lost 2 bases, leaving 9 bases of the junction unmatched. The CDR3 nucleotides are TGTGCCAGCAGTTACGAAACAGGGGAGTCGGCAGATACGCAGTATTTT. This encodes CASSYETGESADTQYF.

This clone was detected once. This chain connects TRBV19 to TRBJ1-6; D may be TRBD1 (6 bases). Between the trimmed V and J ends, which lost 5 bases and 9 bases, there was a span of 14 bases. Germline lookup yields CDR1 LNHDA and CDR2 SQIVND (reference sequence). The CDR3 length is 14 residues. The chain's CDR3 is CASSLRQARSPLHF. The CDR3 DNA reads TGTGCCAGTAGTCTGCGACAGGCTCGTTCACCCCTCCACTTT.

The chain is built from TRBV28 and TRBJ1-2, with 9 bases lining up with TRBD1. V dropped 5 bases and J dropped 0; count of bases not matched to a gene: 13. Germline V gene data show CDR1 as MDHEN and CDR2 as SYDVKM. There are 18 residues in the CDR3. CDR3 protein: CASSPPAGQGHPNYGYTF. Here the CDR3 DNA reads TGTGCCAGCAGTCCCCCAGCGGGACAGGGTCATCCTAACTATGGCTACACCTTC.

V is TRBV14 and J is TRBJ2-7; 7 nucleotides match TRBD2. The junction had 13 bases not matched to a gene; V was cut back by 2 bases and J by 9 bases. CDR3 length: 15 residues. CDR1 and CDR2 from the germline V gene are SGHDN and FVKESK. The chain's CDR3 is CASSQNVRDYAGQYF. The CDR3 DNA follows: TGTGCCAGCAGCCAAAATGTCCGGGACTATGCAGGGCAGTACTTC.

This clone occurred a few times. V and J are TRBV9 and TRBJ2-1, with 8 positions matching TRBD2. From germline, CDR1 is SGDLS and CDR2 YYNGEE. The CDR3 runs 16 residues. The V and J ends lost 3 bases and 3 bases, in that order; junction bases with no gene match: 8. CDR3 bases: TGTGCCAGCAGCGCGGGGACTAGTATTGTCTACAATGAGCAGTTCTTC. Protein product: CASSAGTSIVYNEQFF.

The chain links TRBV6-5 to TRBJ1-6, with 8 bases fitting TRBD1. The V segment lost 6 bases and the J segment 5 bases; nucleotides outside the gene matches: 3. In germline, CDR1 is MNHEY, CDR2 SVGAGI. The CDR3 is made up of 14 amino acids. CDR3 coding DNA: TGTGCCAGCAGGGACAGGGAAAATAATTCACCCCTCCACTTT. This encodes CASRDRENNSPLHF.

The rearrangement joins TRBV27 to TRBJ2-7; 9 nucleotides line up with TRBD1. The germline V gene has CDR1 MNHEY and CDR2 SMNVEV (reference sequence). The J segment lost 3 bases and the V segment lost 4 bases, leaving 4 bases of the junction unmatched. The CDR3 consists of 14 residues. The CDR3 bases are TGTGCCAGCAGTTCCGGGACAGGGATCTACGAGCAGTACTTC. Its protein product is CASSSGTGIYEQYF.

V gene TRBV4-3 combines with J gene TRBJ2-5, with D tentatively TRBD1 (6 bases). The germline V gene has CDR1 LGHNA and CDR2 YSLEER. V was pared by 0 bases and J by 5 bases, with 19 bases between. There are 17 residues in the CDR3. CDR3 DNA sequence: TGCGCCAGCAGCCAAGAAGGTCGTGGCAGGGGATTGGAGACCCAGTACTTC. Translation: CASSQEGRGRGLETQYF.

The J gene is TRBJ2-7, the V gene TRBV28; 7 bases align to TRBD1. J was trimmed by 1 base and V by 8 bases; bases with no gene match: 11. The V gene's germline CDR1 is MDHEN and CDR2 SYDVKM. This CDR3 has 15 residues. The CDR3 protein is CASEGAGDLSYEQYF. The CDR3 DNA sequence: TGTGCCAGCGAGGGGGCAGGGGACCTTTCCTACGAGCAGTACTTC.